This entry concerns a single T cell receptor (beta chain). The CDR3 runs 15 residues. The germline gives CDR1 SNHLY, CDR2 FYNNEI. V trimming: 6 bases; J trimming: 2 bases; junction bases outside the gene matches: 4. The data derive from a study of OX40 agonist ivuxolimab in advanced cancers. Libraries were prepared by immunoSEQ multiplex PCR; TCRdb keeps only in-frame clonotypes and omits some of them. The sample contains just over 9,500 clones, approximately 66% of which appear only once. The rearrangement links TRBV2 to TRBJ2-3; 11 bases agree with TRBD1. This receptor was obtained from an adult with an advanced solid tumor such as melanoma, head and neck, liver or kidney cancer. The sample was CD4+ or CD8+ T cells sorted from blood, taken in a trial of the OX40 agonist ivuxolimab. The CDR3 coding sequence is TGTGCCAGCAGCTGGACAGGGGGCGCCACAGATACGCAGTATTTT. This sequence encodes CASSWTGGATDTQYF.